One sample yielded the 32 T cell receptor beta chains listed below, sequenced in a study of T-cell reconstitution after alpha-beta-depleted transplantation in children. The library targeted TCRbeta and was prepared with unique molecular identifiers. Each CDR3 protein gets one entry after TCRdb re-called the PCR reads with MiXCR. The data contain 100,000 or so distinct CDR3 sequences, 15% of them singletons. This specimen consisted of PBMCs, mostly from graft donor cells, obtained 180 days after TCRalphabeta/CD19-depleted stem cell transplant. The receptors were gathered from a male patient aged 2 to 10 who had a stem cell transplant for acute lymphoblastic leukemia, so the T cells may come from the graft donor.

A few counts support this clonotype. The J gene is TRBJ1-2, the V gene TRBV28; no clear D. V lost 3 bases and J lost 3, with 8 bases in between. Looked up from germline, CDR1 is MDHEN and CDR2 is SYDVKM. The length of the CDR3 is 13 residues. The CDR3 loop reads CASSFGSHYGYTF. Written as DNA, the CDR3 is TGTGCCAGCAGTTTCGGTTCCCACTATGGCTACACCTTC.

This chain's CDR3 is CASSPAGTQETQYF. The CDR3 coding sequence is TGTGCCAGCTCACCAGCAGGGACCCAAGAGACCCAGTACTTC. The gene calls are TRBV18 and TRBJ2-5; possibly TRBD1 or TRBD2 for D (5 bases each). Between the trimmed V and J ends, which lost 2 bases and 1 base, there was a span of 8 bases. The CDR3 consists of 14 residues. Looked up from germline, CDR1 is KGHSH and CDR2 is LQKENI.

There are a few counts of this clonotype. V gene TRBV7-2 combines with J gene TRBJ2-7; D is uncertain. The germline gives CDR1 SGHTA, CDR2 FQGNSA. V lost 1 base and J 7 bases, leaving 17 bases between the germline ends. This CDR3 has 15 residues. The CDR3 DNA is TGTGCCAGCAGCTTAGGGCCGCTTGGATTTTCAGAGCAGTACTTC. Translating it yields CASSLGPLGFSEQYF.

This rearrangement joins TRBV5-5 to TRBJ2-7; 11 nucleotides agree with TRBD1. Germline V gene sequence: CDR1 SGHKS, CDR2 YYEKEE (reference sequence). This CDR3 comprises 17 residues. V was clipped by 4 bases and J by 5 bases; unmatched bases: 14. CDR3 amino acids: CASSKTGTGGIGDEQYF. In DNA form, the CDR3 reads TGTGCCAGCAGCAAGACCGGGACAGGGGGGATAGGTGACGAGCAGTACTTC.

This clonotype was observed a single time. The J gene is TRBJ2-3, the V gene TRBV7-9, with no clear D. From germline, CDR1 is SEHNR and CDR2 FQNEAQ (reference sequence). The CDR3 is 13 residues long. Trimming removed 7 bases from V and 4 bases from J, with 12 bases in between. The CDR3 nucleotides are TGTGCCAGCACCCCTTCAGGTGCAGATACGCAGTATTTT. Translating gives CASTPSGADTQYF.

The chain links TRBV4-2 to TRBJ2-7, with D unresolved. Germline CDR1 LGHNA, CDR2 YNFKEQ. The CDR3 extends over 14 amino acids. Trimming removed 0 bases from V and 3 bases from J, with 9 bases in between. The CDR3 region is CASSQDRYYYEQYF. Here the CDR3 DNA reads TGTGCCAGCAGCCAAGATAGGTACTACTACGAGCAGTACTTC.

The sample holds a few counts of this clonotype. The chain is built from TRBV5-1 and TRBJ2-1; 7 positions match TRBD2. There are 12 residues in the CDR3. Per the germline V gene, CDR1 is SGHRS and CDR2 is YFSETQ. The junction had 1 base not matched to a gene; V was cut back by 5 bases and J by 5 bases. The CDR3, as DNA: TGCGCCAGCAGGGGGGGGGACAATGAGCAGTTCTTC. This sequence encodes CASRGGDNEQFF.

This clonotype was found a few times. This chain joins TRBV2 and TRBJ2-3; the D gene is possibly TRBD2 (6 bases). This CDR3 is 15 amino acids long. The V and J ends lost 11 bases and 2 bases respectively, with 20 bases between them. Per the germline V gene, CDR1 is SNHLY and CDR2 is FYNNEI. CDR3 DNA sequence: TGTGCCTTAACGGGGGAGCTCGCCTCCACAGATACGCAGTATTTT. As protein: CALTGELASTDTQYF.

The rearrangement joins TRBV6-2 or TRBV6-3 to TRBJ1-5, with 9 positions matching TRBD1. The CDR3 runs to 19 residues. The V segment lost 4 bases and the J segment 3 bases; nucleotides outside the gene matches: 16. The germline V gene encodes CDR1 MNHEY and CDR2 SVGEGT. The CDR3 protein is CASSSTYQGTGLYNQPQHF. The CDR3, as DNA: TGTGCCAGCAGTTCTACATACCAGGGGACAGGGCTATACAATCAGCCCCAGCATTTT.

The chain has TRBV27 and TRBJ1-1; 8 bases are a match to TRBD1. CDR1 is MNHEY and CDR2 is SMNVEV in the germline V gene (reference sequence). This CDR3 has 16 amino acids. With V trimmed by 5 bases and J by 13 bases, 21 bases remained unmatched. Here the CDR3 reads CASSPTWTGLSIRLFF. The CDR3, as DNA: TGTGCCAGCAGTCCGACCTGGACAGGGCTTTCAATACGGCTTTTCTTT.

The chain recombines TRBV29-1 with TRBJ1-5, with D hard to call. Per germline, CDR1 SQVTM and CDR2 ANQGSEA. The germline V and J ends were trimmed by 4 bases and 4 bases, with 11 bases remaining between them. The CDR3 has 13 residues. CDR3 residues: CSVVPSNNQPQHF. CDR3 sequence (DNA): TGCAGCGTTGTCCCCTCCAATAATCAGCCCCAGCATTTT.

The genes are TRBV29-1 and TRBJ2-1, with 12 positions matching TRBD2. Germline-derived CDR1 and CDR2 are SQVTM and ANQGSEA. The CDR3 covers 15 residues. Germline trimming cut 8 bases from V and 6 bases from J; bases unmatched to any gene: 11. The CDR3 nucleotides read TGCAGCCTCACCCGGCGACTAGCGGGGGTCAATGAGCAGTTCTTC. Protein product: CSLTRRLAGVNEQFF.

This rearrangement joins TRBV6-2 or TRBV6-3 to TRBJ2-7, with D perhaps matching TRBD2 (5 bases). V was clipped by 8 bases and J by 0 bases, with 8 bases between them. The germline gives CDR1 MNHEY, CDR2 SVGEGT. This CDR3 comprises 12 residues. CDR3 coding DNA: TGTGCCAGCGTAGGACTCTCCTACGAGCAGTACTTC. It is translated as CASVGLSYEQYF.

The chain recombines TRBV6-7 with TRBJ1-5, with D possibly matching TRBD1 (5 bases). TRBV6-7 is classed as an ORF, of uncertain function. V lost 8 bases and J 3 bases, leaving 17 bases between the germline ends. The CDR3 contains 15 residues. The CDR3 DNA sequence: TGTGCCAGCGGGGAATCCAGGGAGTTCAATCAGCCCCAGCATTTT. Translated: CASGESREFNQPQHF.

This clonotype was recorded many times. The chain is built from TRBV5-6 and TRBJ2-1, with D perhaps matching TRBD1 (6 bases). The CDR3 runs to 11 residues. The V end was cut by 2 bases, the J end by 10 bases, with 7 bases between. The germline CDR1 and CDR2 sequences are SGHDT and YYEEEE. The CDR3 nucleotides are TGTGCCAGCAGCTTACAGGGAGAGCAGTTCTTC. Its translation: CASSLQGEQFF.

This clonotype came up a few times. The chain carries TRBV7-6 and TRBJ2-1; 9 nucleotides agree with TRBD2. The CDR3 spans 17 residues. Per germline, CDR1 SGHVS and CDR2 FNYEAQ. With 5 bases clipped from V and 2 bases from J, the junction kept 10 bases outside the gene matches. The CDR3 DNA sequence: TGTGCCAGCAGCCCCGGGCAAAGCGGGGGGCCCTACAATGAGCAGTTCTTC. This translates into CASSPGQSGGPYNEQFF.

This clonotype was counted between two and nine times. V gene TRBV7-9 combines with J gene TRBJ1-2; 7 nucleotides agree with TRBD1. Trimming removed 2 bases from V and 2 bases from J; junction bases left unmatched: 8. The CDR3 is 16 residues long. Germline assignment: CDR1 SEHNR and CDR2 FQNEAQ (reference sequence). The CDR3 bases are TGTGCCAGCAGCTTAACTCGGACAGGTCTGAACTATGGCTACACCTTC. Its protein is CASSLTRTGLNYGYTF.

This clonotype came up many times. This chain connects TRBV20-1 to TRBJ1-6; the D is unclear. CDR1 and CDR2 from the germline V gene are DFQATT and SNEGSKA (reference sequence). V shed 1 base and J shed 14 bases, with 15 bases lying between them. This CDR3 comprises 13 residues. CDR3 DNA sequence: TGCAGTGCTAGAGCAGGCCCAGAATTGACCCTCCACTTT. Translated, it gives CSARAGPELTLHF.

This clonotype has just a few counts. The CDR3 loop reads CASSLGFNEQYF. Written as DNA, the CDR3 is TGTGCCAGCAGTTTAGGGTTCAACGAGCAGTACTTC. The V gene is TRBV12-3 or TRBV12-4, the J gene TRBJ2-7, with unresolved D. The CDR3 contains 12 residues. The V and J ends lost 1 base and 5 bases respectively, with 6 bases between them.

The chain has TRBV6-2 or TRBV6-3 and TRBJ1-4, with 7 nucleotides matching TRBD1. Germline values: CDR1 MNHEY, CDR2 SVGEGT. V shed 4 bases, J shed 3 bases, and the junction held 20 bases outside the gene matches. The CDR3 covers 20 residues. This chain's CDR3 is CASSWAWGQGVTGSNEKLFF. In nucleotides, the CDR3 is TGTGCCAGCAGTTGGGCATGGGGGCAGGGGGTTACAGGCTCTAATGAAAAACTGTTTTTT.

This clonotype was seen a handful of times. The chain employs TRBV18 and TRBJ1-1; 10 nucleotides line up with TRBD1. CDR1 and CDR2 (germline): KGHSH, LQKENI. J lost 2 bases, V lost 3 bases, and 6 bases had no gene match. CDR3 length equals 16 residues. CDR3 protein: CASSPRQGAANTEAFF. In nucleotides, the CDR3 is TGTGCCAGCTCACCCAGACAGGGGGCTGCCAACACTGAAGCTTTCTTT. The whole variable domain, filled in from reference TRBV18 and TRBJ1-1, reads NAGVMQNPRHLVRRRGQEARLRCSPMKGHSHVYWYRQLPEEGLKFMVYLQKENIIDESGMPKERFSAEFPKEGPSILRIQQVVRGDSAAYFCASSPRQGAANTEAFFGQGTRLTVV.

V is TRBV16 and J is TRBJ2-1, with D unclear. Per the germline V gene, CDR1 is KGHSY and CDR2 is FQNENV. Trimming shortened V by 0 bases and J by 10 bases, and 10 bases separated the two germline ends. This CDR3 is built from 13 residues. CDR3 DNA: TGTGCCAGCAGCCAATCCCATGTTGAGGAGCAGTTCTTC. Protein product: CASSQSHVEEQFF. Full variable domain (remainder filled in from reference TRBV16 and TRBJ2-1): GEEVAQTPKHLVRGEGQKAKLYCAPIKGHSYVFWYQQVLKNEFKFLISFQNENVFDETGMPKERFSAKCLPNSPCSLEIQATKLEDSAVYFCASSQSHVEEQFFGPGTRLTVL.

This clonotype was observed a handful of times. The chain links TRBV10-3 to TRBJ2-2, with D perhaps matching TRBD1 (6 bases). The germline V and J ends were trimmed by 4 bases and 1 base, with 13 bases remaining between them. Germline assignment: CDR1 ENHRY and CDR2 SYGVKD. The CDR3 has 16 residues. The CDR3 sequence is CAISGAQTGNTGELFF. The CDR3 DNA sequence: TGTGCCATCAGTGGGGCCCAGACAGGGAACACCGGGGAGCTGTTTTTT.

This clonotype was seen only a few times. As DNA, the CDR3 is TGCAGCGCTGGGTGGGTAGCTCTGGATGAGCAGTTCTTC. Its protein is CSAGWVALDEQFF. The V and J genes are TRBV29-1 and TRBJ2-1; D is uncertain. Germline assignment: CDR1 SQVTM and CDR2 ANQGSEA. Between the trimmed V and J ends, which lost 7 bases and 8 bases, there was a span of 18 bases. The CDR3 length is 13 residues.

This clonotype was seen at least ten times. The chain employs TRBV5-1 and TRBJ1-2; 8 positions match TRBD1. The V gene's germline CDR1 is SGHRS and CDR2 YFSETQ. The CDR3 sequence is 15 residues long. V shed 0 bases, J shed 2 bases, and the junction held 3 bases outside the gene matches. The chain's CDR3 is CASSLDGQGNYGYTF. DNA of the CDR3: TGCGCCAGCAGCTTGGACGGACAGGGCAACTATGGCTACACCTTC.

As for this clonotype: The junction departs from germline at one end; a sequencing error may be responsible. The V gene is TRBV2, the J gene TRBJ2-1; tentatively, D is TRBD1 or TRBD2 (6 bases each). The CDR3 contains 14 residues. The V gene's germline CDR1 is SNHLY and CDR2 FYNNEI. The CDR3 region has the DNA TGTGCCAGTAGTGTGGGGGGCCTTTACAATGAGCAGTTCTTC. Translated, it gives CASSVGGLYNEQFF.

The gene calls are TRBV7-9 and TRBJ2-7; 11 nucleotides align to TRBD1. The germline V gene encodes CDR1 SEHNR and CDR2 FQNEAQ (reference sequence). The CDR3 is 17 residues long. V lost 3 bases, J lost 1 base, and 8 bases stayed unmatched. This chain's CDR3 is CASSLLGGTGGSYEQYF. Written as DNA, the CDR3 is TGTGCCAGCAGCTTGCTTGGGGGGACAGGGGGTTCCTACGAGCAGTACTTC. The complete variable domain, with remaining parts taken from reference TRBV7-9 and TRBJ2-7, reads DTGVSQNPRHKITKRGQNVTFRCDPISEHNRLYWYRQTLGQGPEFLTYFQNEAQLEKSRLLSDRFSAERPKGSFSTLEIQRTEQGDSAMYLCASSLLGGTGGSYEQYFGPGTRLTVT.

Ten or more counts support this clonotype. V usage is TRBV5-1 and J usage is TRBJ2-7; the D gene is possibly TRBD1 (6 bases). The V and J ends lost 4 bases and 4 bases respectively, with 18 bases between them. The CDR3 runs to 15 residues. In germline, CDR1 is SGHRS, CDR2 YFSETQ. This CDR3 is CASSLVRGGLYEQYF. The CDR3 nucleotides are TGCGCCAGCAGCCTGGTCAGGGGCGGTTTGTACGAGCAGTACTTC.

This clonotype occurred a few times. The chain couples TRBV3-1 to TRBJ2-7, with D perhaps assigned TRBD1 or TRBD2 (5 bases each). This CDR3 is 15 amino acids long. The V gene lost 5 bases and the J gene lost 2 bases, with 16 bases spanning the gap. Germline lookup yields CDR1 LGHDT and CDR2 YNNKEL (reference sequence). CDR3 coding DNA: TGTGCCAGCAGCAGGCGGAGGCAGGGTCCCTACGAGCAGTACTTC. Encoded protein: CASSRRRQGPYEQYF.

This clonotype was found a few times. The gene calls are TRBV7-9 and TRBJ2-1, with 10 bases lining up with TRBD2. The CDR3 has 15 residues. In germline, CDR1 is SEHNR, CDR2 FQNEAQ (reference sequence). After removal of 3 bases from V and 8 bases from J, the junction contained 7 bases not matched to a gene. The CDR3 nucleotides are TGTGCCAGCAGCTTCATTAGCGGGGGGACGTATGAGCAGTTCTTC. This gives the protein CASSFISGGTYEQFF.

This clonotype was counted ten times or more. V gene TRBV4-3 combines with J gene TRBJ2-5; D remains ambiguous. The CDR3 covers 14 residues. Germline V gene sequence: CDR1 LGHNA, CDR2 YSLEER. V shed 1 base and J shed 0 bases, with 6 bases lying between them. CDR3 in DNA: TGCGCCAGCAGCCAAGGCGGAAACCAAGAGACCCAGTACTTC. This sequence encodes CASSQGGNQETQYF.

The CDR3 bases are TGTGCCAGCAGCCAATTCGGTGAGCAGTTCTTC. Its protein is CASSQFGEQFF. The chain couples TRBV14 to TRBJ2-1; no firm D call. Trimming took 2 bases from V and 9 from J, leaving 5 bases between them. The CDR3 spans 11 residues. Germline-derived CDR1 and CDR2 are SGHDN and FVKESK.